Sequencing of this T cell receptor (beta chain) was carried out in a study of cytomegalovirus exposure and HLA in healthy donors. PCR used 60 Vbeta primers and 13 Jbeta primers. Produced via immunoSEQ multiplex PCR; TCRdb's table is partial and in-frame only. This table holds 130,000 or so clones, 77% found once. Germline V gene data show CDR1 as SGHRS and CDR2 as YFSETQ. Trimming removed 2 bases from V and 2 bases from J, with 20 bases in between. The CDR3 contains 18 residues. The TCR comes from a male donor in good health and CMV-seropositive. The rearrangement links TRBV5-1 to TRBJ1-3; a weak D match, TRBD1 (6 bases). Specimen: PBMCs. Here the CDR3 DNA reads TGCGCCAGCAGCTTCTATTCAGTGGGCACAGGGACTGGAAACACCATATATTTT. Translation gives CASSFYSVGTGTGNTIYF.